The rows below give T cell receptor beta chains drawn from one sample of a study of CD8+CD57+ T cells in acquired aplastic anemia. TCRdb ran MiXCR on the reads and lists one entry per CDR3 protein. This table holds 130,000 or so distinct CDR3 sequences, under 60% found once. The sequenced sample consisted of sorted CD4+, CD8+, or CD8+CD57+ T cells (not recorded which) from PBMCs. Receptors originate from a human donor with aplastic anemia. Both conserved end residues are part of each CDR3. D genes are given only for firm matches. Clone size is given for some rows only: seen once, a few or many times, or a class if the clone is expanded.

d_call j_call clone_size v_call cdr3_aa cdr3_nt
TRBD1 TRBJ2-5 few TRBV20-1 CSATKGANQETQYF TGCAGTGCCACCAAGGGGGCGAACCAAGAGACCCAGTACTTC
NA TRBJ2-1 NA TRBV6-5 CASSYSQGHHNEQFF TGTGCCAGCAGTTACTCGCAGGGGCACCACAATGAGCAGTTCTTC
NA TRBJ2-7 NA TRBV20-1 CSARGRTDYEQYF TGCAGTGCTAGAGGGAGGACAGACTACGAGCAGTACTTC
TRBD2 TRBJ2-7 few TRBV10-3 CAISRGGAGTDDEQYF TGTGCCATCAGTAGGGGAGGGGCAGGGACGGACGACGAGCAGTACTTC
TRBD2 TRBJ2-5 many TRBV9 CASSALGPGTSYETQYF TGTGCCAGCAGCGCACTAGGCCCCGGGACTAGTTATGAGACCCAGTACTTC
NA TRBJ1-3 few TRBV5-6 CASSLTGNTIYF TGTGCCAGCAGCTTGACCGGAAACACCATATATTTT
TRBD2 TRBJ2-3 NA TRBV7-6 CASSLGRIAGETDTQYF TGTGCCAGCAGCTTGGGACGTATAGCGGGGGAGACAGATACGCAGTATTTT
NA TRBJ2-7 NA TRBV29-1 CSATWQGPQYF TGCAGCGCTACGTGGCAGGGCCCTCAGTACTTC
NA TRBJ2-7 NA TRBV19 CASSMDGRDEQYF TGTGCCAGTAGTATGGATGGCAGGGACGAGCAGTACTTC
TRBD2 TRBJ2-7 NA TRBV24-1 CATSDSEAGEIYEQYF TGTGCCACCAGTGACTCTGAAGCGGGGGAGATCTACGAGCAGTACTTC
NA TRBJ2-3 NA TRBV6-1 CASSTRDTDSTDTQYF TGTGCCAGCAGTACCCGGGACACGGATAGCACAGATACGCAGTATTTT
NA TRBJ2-3 NA TRBV15 CATSTGQPDTQYF TGTGCCACCAGCACCGGACAACCCGATACGCAGTATTTT
NA TRBJ1-4 NA TRBV25-1 CASSGLGPEKLFF TGTGCCAGCAGTGGGCTAGGGCCTGAAAAACTGTTTTTT
NA TRBJ2-7 many TRBV11-2 CASSLRQGTNYEQYF TGTGCCAGCAGCCTTCGGCAGGGTACTAACTACGAGCAGTACTTC
TRBD1 TRBJ2-7 many TRBV29-1 CSVVDRTEQYF TGCAGCGTGGTGGACAGGACCGAGCAGTACTTC
NA TRBJ2-5 few TRBV6-1 CASSEERWYQETQYF TGTGCCAGCAGTGAAGAAAGGTGGTACCAAGAGACCCAGTACTTC
TRBD1 TRBJ1-2 many TRBV7-2 CASSSHLGGGYGYTF TGTGCCAGCAGCTCCCACCTAGGGGGCGGCTATGGCTACACCTTC
NA TRBJ1-1 NA TRBV2 CASRKDLNTEAFF TGTGCCAGCAGGAAGGACCTCAACACTGAAGCTTTCTTT
NA TRBJ2-7 NA TRBV27 CASSLYPGSSYEQYF TGTGCCAGCAGTTTATACCCAGGGTCCTCCTACGAGCAGTACTTC
NA TRBJ1-3 NA TRBV20-1 CSARVDSLGNTIYF TGCAGTGCTAGGGTGGACAGCCTCGGAAACACCATATATTTT
NA TRBJ2-2 NA TRBV12-5 CASGFDLGGGELFF TGTGCTAGTGGTTTCGATTTGGGTGGCGGGGAGCTGTTTTTT
TRBD1 TRBJ2-7 NA TRBV2 CASKPQGASYEQYF TGTGCCAGCAAGCCTCAGGGGGCTTCCTACGAGCAGTACTTC
NA TRBJ2-3 NA TRBV29-1 CSVEGGPGITDTQYF TGCAGCGTTGAAGGGGGGCCAGGGATCACAGATACGCAGTATTTT
NA TRBJ1-5 many TRBV19 CASSIRELWKPQHF TGTGCCAGTAGTATTAGGGAGTTGTGGAAGCCCCAGCATTTT
TRBD2 TRBJ2-7 NA TRBV10-3 CAISTPLAGDGNEQYF TGTGCCATCAGCACCCCTCTAGCGGGAGACGGCAACGAGCAGTACTTC
NA TRBJ2-1 NA TRBV19 CASSIGARLEQFF TGTGCCAGTAGTATAGGGGCCCGCCTTGAGCAGTTCTTC
NA TRBJ2-7 few TRBV20-1 CSARDWVGDHEQYF TGCAGTGCTAGAGACTGGGTCGGGGACCACGAGCAGTACTTC
NA TRBJ1-2 NA TRBV20-1 CSVWGANYGYTF TGCAGTGTCTGGGGAGCTAACTATGGCTACACCTTC
NA TRBJ2-3 many TRBV12-3/TRBV12-4 CASSLAGARTDTQYF TGTGCCAGCAGTTTAGCGGGGGCCCGCACAGATACGCAGTATTTT
TRBD1 TRBJ1-3 few TRBV25-1 CASSELQGAGNTIYF TGTGCCAGCAGTGAATTACAGGGGGCTGGAAACACCATATATTTT
NA TRBJ1-4 many TRBV5-5 CASSLILGGNEKLFF TGTGCCAGCAGCTTGATTCTGGGGGGAAATGAAAAACTGTTTTTT
TRBD1 TRBJ2-5 NA TRBV29-1 CSVEGQGWRETQYF TGCAGCGTTGAAGGACAGGGATGGAGGGAGACCCAGTACTTC
NA TRBJ2-1 once TRBV29-1 CSVAYNEQFF TGCAGCGTCGCGTACAATGAGCAGTTCTTC
NA TRBJ1-3 NA TRBV7-2 CASSLTVPGNTIYF TGTGCCAGCAGCTTAACGGTTCCTGGAAACACCATATATTTT
NA TRBJ2-7 NA TRBV25-1 CASSESASYYEQYF TGTGCCAGCAGTGAATCGGCCAGTTACTACGAGCAGTACTTC
NA TRBJ2-5 NA TRBV20-1 CSAVHSLEVFQETQYF TGCAGTGCTGTTCACAGTTTAGAGGTTTTTCAAGAGACCCAGTACTTC
NA TRBJ1-1 NA TRBV6-1 CASSETVGTEAFF TGTGCCAGCAGTGAGACAGTAGGTACTGAAGCTTTCTTT
TRBD2 TRBJ2-5 NA TRBV4-2 CASSQPTSGVETQYF TGTGCCAGCAGCCAGCCCACTAGCGGGGTTGAGACCCAGTACTTC
NA TRBJ2-1 once TRBV20-1 CSARVYGAPDNEQFF TGCAGTGCTAGAGTATATGGAGCCCCCGACAATGAGCAGTTCTTC
TRBD2 TRBJ2-1 NA TRBV12-3/TRBV12-4 CASSSSRTSYNEQFF TGTGCCAGCAGTTCCTCCCGGACTAGCTACAATGAGCAGTTCTTC
NA TRBJ1-4 NA TRBV7-8 CASSSTAVGLLFF TGTGCCAGCAGCTCCACCGCCGTCGGACTCCTGTTTTTT
TRBD2 TRBJ2-7 NA TRBV15 CATSREGTSSHEQYF TGTGCCACCAGCAGAGAGGGGACTAGTTCTCACGAGCAGTACTTC
TRBD1 TRBJ1-2 few TRBV15 CATSTRTGQGGGYTF TGTGCCACCAGCACTCGGACAGGACAAGGGGGAGGCTACACCTTC
NA TRBJ1-6 NA TRBV2 CASRVSSPLHF TGTGCCAGCAGGGTTAGCTCACCCCTCCACTTT
NA TRBJ2-3 once TRBV20-1 CSARDAGQGYTDTQYF TGCAGTGCTAGAGATGCGGGGCAGGGTTACACAGATACGCAGTATTTT
NA TRBJ1-1 NA TRBV19 CASKGGLNTEAFF TGTGCCAGTAAAGGAGGGTTGAACACTGAAGCTTTCTTT
NA TRBJ1-1 NA TRBV7-9 CASSLAGIRDTEAFF TGTGCCAGCAGCTTAGCAGGGATTAGGGACACTGAAGCTTTCTTT
NA TRBJ2-1 NA TRBV19 CASTGQRASYNEQFF TGTGCCAGTACGGGACAGCGGGCATCTTACAATGAGCAGTTCTTC
NA TRBJ2-7 NA TRBV14 CASSQDLGFELSSYEQYF TGTGCCAGCAGCCAAGATTTAGGTTTCGAACTGAGCTCCTACGAGCAGTACTTC
NA TRBJ1-4 NA TRBV19 CASSEDEKLFF TGTGCCAGTAGTGAAGATGAAAAACTGTTTTTT